The text below deals with one TCR beta chain. Its cognate antigen is unknown. The source of the sample is a study of blood T cells in healthy people across ages. Study-wide results and caveats: No conclusive comparison of naive versus antigen-experienced cells was possible with unsorted PBMCs. Diversity of TCR beta per million T cells declined in a roughly linear way with age.

A second roughly 6 to 12 cycle PCR used barcoded and J-beta primers. Via MiXCR, TCRdb re-called the 5' RACE reads, giving one row per CDR3 protein. Among hundreds of thousands of distinct CDR3 sequences listed, around 50% were seen once. CDR3 size: 15 residues. In germline, CDR1 is MGHDK, CDR2 SYGVNS. The TCR originated in a man in his forties in good health. V is TRBV25-1 and J is TRBJ2-7, with D maybe TRBD1 (5 bases). The assigned J gene may be wrong: the sequence end matches TRBJ2-5 better. Sequencing input: blood. CDR3 nucleotide sequence: TGTGCCAGCAGTGACATGACAGAAATCCAAGAGACCCAGTACTTC. It specifies CASSDMTEIQETQYF.